This TCR beta chain was profiled in a study of T cell repertoires in cytomegalovirus infection (dated by TCRdb to about 2019). In terms of the full investigation: Recently identified HLA-C-restricted CMV epitopes, whose presentation resists viral immunomodulation, were targeted by peptide stimulations together with well-studied HLA-B-restricted epitopes. Because public TCR beta signatures pointed to carriage of CMV infection together with the matching HLA type, the HLA type of each donor mattered for the analysis.

According to the study, the label for this sample's treatment or condition signals: in vitro stimulation with specific CMV peptide epitopes to enrich CMV-specific T cells. Instrument used: Illumina HiSeq 1500. The public reads were reanalyzed by TCRdb: fastp trimming at Q25, MiXCR alignment, in-frame beta chains only. Rows merge per CDR3 protein into single entries with the most common DNA and genes. For this sample the table gives about 920,000 distinct CDR3 sequences, of which about a third were detected only once. The ten largest clones add up to over 12% of the sample. What the authors observed across the whole study: In the ex vivo response, HLA-C-restricted CMV-specific TCR beta clonotypes were dominant, and in two of eight donors the single most frequent clonotype came from this HLA-C-restricted group. In both this cohort and an independent cohort of 350 or so donors, the cumulative frequency of public TCR beta family members distinguished carriers of CMV infection plus the relevant HLA type.

V is shortened by 5 bases, J by 5 bases, and the region joining them spans 18 bases. The CDR3 holds 15 amino acids from the cysteine to the phenylalanine. This entry keeps only the CDR3 DNA: 45 bases, framed from base 1. According to the germline V gene, CDR1 reads LGHNA and CDR2 reads YNFKEQ. On this clonotype: Its binding antigen is unknown. Base qualities are missing; no much larger clone stands one base away.

This sequence was found in a human donor in good health (CMV status not recorded). Some clones in this sample may be carry-over from other donors' samples. The rearrangement joined TRBV4-2 to TRBJ2-5, and the D gene may be TRBD2, 6 bases matching. The sequencing here drew on cultured CD8+ T cells from PBMCs, taken from culture after CMV antigen stimulation. The bases read TGTGCCAGCAGCGAGTCCGGGGGTAGCTGGGAGACCCAGTACTTC. The translation is CASSESGGSWETQYF.